This T cell receptor (beta chain) was captured by sequencing in a study of neurological immune-mediated disorders. This clonotype has a count of ten or more. One entry per CDR3 protein, called by TCRdb with MiXCR from the 5' RACE reads. The sample yields approximately 90,000 distinct CDR3 sequences, 3% to 4% seen once. Trimming cost V 4 bases and J 2 bases, with 9 bases left between them. Germline CDR1 SGHRS, CDR2 YFSETQ. The CDR3 consists of 13 residues. Sequenced material: PBMCs. The chain employs TRBV5-1 and TRBJ2-5; tentative D call: TRBD2 (5 bases). This TCR was recovered from a woman aged 18-30 years with multiple sclerosis. The CDR3 sequence: CASSTSGQETQYF. For the CDR3, the DNA is TGCGCCAGCAGCACAAGCGGACAAGAGACCCAGTACTTC.